This entry lists 2 T cell receptor beta chains sequenced from one sample in a study of shared clonotypes between healthy human individuals. Libraries were prepared by immunoSEQ multiplex PCR; TCRdb keeps only in-frame clonotypes and omits some of them. This table has roughly 1,500,000 clones, approximately 98% appearing once. Sequencing was done on a sample of naive CD4+ T cells sorted from blood. Subset described: CD45RA+ positively selected. These receptors all come from a man younger than 40 in good health.

The rearrangement links TRBV28 to TRBJ2-3; 13 bases are shared with TRBD2. J lost 2 bases, V lost 5 bases, and 10 bases had no gene match. The CDR3 consists of 18 residues. Germline CDR1 is MDHEN and CDR2 is SYDVKM. The CDR3 sequence: CASSIAGTSGENTDTQYF. The CDR3 DNA reads TGTGCCAGCAGTATCGCCGGGACTAGCGGGGAAAACACAGATACGCAGTATTTT. The entire variable domain, with the rest obtained from reference TRBV28 and TRBJ2-3, is as follows: DVKVTQSSRYLVKRTGEKVFLECVQDMDHENMFWYRQDPGLGLRLIYFSYDVKMKEKGDIPEGYSVSREKKERFSLILESASTNQTSMYLCASSIAGTSGENTDTQYFGPGTRLTVL.

CDR3 residues: CASSLGRSDEQYF. CDR3 DNA sequence: TGTGCCAGCAGCTTAGGGCGGTCGGACGAGCAGTACTTC. J is TRBJ2-7 and V is TRBV7-9; D remains unclear. Germline values: CDR1 SEHNR, CDR2 FQNEAQ (reference sequence). CDR3 length: 13 residues. Trimming pared 1 base from V and 5 bases from J, leaving 9 bases between.